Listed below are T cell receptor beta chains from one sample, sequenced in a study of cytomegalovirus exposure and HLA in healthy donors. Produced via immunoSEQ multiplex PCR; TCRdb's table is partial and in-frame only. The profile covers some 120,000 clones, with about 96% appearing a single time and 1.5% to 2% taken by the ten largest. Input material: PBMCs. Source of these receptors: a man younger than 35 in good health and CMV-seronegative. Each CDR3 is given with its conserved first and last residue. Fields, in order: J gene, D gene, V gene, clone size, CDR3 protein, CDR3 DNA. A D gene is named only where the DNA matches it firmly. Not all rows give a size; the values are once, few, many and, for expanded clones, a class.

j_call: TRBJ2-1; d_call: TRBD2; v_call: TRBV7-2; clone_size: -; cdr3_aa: CASSLGGAGGNEQFF; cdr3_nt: TGTGCCAGCAGCTTAGGGGGGGCGGGAGGAAATGAGCAGTTCTTC
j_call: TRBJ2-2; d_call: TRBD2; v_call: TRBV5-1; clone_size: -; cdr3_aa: CASSAGTSGANTGELFF; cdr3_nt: TGCGCCAGCAGCGCCGGGACTAGCGGGGCGAACACCGGGGAGCTGTTTTTT
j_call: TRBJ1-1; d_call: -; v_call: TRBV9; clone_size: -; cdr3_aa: CASSAHRESANTEAFF; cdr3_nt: TGTGCCAGCAGCGCGCACAGGGAGTCTGCGAACACTGAAGCTTTCTTT
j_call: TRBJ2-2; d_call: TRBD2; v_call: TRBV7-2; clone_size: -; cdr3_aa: CASSLWGGTNTGELFF; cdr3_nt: TGTGCCAGCAGCTTATGGGGGGGTACAAACACCGGGGAGCTGTTTTTT
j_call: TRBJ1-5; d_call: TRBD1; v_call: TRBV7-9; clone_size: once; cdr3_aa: CASSPQGVGNQPQHF; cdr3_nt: TGTGCCAGCAGCCCACAGGGGGTGGGCAATCAGCCCCAGCATTTT
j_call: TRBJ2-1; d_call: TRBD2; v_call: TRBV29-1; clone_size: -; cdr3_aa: CSALTSSYNEQFF; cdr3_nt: TGCAGCGCTCTGACTAGCAGTTACAATGAGCAGTTCTTC
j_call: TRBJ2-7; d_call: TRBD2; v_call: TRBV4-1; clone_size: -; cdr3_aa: CASSTGTREYEQYF; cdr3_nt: TGCGCCAGCAGCACGGGGACTAGAGAGTACGAGCAGTACTTC
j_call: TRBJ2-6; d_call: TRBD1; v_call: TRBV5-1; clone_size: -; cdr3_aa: CASSSTTGGYEANVLTF; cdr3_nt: TGCGCCAGCAGCTCTACGACAGGGGGCTACGAGGCCAACGTCCTGACTTTC
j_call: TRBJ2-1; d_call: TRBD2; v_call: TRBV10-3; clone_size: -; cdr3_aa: CAISEAGTSYEQFF; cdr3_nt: TGTGCCATCAGTGAGGCCGGGACTAGTTATGAGCAGTTCTTC
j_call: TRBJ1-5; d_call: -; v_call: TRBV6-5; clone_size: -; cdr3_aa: CASSAGGLDQPQHF; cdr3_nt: TGTGCCAGCAGCGCGGGGGGGTTGGATCAGCCCCAGCATTTT
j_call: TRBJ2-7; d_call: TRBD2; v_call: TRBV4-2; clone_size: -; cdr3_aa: CASRLAGGPSEQYF; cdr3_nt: TGTGCCAGCAGACTAGCGGGAGGGCCGTCCGAGCAGTACTTC
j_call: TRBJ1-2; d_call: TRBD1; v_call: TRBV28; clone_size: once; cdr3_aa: CASSLGQDEYGYTF; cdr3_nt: TGTGCCAGCAGTTTGGGACAGGATGAGTATGGCTACACCTTC
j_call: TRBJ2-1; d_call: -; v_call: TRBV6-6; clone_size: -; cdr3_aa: CASSSTVTSYNEQFF; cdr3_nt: TGTGCCAGCAGTTCTACCGTTACGTCCTACAATGAGCAGTTCTTC
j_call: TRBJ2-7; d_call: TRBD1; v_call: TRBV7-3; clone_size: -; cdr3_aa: CASSPGQGGEYEQYF; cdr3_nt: TGTGCCAGCAGCCCAGGACAGGGTGGAGAGTACGAGCAGTACTTC
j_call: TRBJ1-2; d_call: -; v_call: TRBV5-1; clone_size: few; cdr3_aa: CASRDQGVAYGYTF; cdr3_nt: TGCGCCAGCAGAGATCAGGGTGTTGCCTATGGCTACACCTTC
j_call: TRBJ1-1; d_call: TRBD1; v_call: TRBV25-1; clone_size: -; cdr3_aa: CASRGSRGLDTEAFF; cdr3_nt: TGTGCCAGCAGGGGGTCCAGGGGGCTGGACACTGAAGCTTTCTTT
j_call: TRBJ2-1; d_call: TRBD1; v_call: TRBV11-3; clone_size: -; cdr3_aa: CASSLQGTGSYNEQFF; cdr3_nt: TGTGCCAGCAGCTTACAAGGGACAGGGTCCTACAATGAGCAGTTCTTC
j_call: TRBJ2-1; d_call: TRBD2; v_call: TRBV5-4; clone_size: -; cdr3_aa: CASSLPEGTSYEQFF; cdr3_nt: TGTGCCAGCAGCTTGCCCGAGGGGACTAGCTATGAGCAGTTCTTC
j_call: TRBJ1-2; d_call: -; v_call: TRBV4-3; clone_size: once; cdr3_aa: CASSQKLGDYGYTF; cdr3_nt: TGCGCCAGCAGCCAAAAACTCGGGGACTATGGCTACACCTTC
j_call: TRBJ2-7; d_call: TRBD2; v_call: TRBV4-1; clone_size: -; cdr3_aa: CASSHGTSGNYEQYF; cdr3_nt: TGCGCCAGCAGCCACGGGACTAGCGGGAACTACGAGCAGTACTTC
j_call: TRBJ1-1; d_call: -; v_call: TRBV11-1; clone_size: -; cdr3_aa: CASSFRNTEAFF; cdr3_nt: TGTGCCAGCAGCTTTCGGAACACTGAAGCTTTCTTT